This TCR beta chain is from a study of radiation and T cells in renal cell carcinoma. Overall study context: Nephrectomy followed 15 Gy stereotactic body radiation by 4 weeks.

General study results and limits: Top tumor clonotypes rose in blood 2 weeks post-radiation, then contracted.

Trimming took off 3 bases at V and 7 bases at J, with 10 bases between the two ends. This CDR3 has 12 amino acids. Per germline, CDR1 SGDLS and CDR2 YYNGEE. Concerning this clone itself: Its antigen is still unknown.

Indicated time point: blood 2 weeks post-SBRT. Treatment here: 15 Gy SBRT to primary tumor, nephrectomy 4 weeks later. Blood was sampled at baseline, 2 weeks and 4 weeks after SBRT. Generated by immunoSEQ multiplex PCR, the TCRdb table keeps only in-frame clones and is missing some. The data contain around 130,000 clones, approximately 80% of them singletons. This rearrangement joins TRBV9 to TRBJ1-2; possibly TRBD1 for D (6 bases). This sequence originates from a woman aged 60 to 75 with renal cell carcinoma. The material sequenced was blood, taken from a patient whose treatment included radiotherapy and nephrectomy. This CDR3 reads CASSAGQPGYTF. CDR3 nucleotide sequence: TGTGCCAGCAGCGCAGGACAGCCTGGCTACACCTTC.